The rows below give T cell receptor beta chains drawn from one sample of a study of T cell responses to AZD1222 COVID-19 vaccine. Data came from immunoSEQ multiplex PCR; TCRdb stores just in-frame clones and leaves some out. The sample includes 180,000 or so clones, approximately 95% of them seen just once. Sequences were derived from peripheral blood, sampled on day 0 of AZD1222 vaccination. The receptors derive from an adult in good health. Each CDR3 is given with its conserved first and last residue. A D gene is named only where the DNA matches it firmly. Clone size, where shown, is once, few, many, or a class for clones that have expanded.

TRBV2	TRBJ1-5	-	-	CASSSLVGPQHF	TGTGCCAGCAGTTCCCTAGTTGGGCCCCAGCATTTT
TRBV5-1	TRBJ2-3	TRBD2	-	CASRSLTSPKATDTQYF	TGCGCCAGCAGATCCTTGACTAGCCCGAAAGCCACAGATACGCAGTATTTT
TRBV6-1	TRBJ2-5	-	-	CASSEGWLGGRGLQETQYF	TGTGCCAGCAGTGAAGGGTGGCTTGGCGGCAGGGGATTACAAGAGACCCAGTACTTC
TRBV30	TRBJ2-7	-	-	CAWSAGISYEQYF	TGTGCCTGGAGCGCAGGGATTTCTTACGAGCAGTACTTC
TRBV7-9	TRBJ1-2	TRBD1	-	CASSLMVVGDRNYGYTF	TGTGCCAGCAGCTTGATGGTTGTAGGGGACAGAAACTATGGCTACACCTTC
TRBV5-1	TRBJ2-4	-	-	CASSSNLAKNIQYF	TGCGCCAGCAGCTCCAACCTAGCCAAAAACATTCAGTACTTC
TRBV7-8	TRBJ1-1	-	-	CASSLSETLEAFF	TGTGCCAGCAGCTTATCAGAGACTCTAGAAGCTTTCTTT
TRBV12-3/TRBV12-4	TRBJ1-5	-	-	CASSPGGNQPQHF	TGTGCCAGCAGTCCCGGAGGGAATCAGCCCCAGCATTTT
TRBV19	TRBJ2-1	-	-	CASSPGGIYNEQFF	TGTGCCAGCTCCCCGGGGGGCATCTACAATGAGCAGTTCTTC
TRBV18	TRBJ1-5	TRBD1	-	CASSPRGRGLQPQHF	TGTGCCAGCTCACCTCGGGGGAGGGGGCTTCAGCCCCAGCATTTT
TRBV7-9	TRBJ1-1	-	few	CASNEAVNTEAFF	TGTGCCAGCAATGAGGCAGTGAACACTGAAGCTTTCTTT
TRBV29-1	TRBJ1-2	-	-	CSVGAGLSYGYTF	TGCAGCGTTGGAGCAGGTCTTTCCTATGGCTACACCTTC
TRBV19	TRBJ1-1	-	-	CASSIPGRVNTEAFF	TGTGCCAGTAGTATCCCGGGACGGGTGAACACTGAAGCTTTCTTT
TRBV12-5	TRBJ1-5	-	-	CASGLSQSSGLNQPQHF	TGTGCTAGTGGTTTGTCCCAGAGCAGCGGACTCAATCAGCCCCAGCATTTT
TRBV6-5	TRBJ2-7	TRBD2	-	CASSRPGGLVDEQYF	TGTGCCAGCAGCCGACCCGGAGGACTAGTTGACGAGCAGTACTTC
TRBV28	TRBJ1-5	TRBD1	-	CASTQLQGAGQPQHF	TGTGCCAGCACTCAATTACAGGGGGCGGGTCAGCCCCAGCATTTT
TRBV10-2	TRBJ1-5	-	-	CASGLSGLVFNSNQPQHF	TGCGCCAGCGGATTGAGCGGGCTGGTCTTCAATAGCAATCAGCCCCAGCATTTT
TRBV12-5	TRBJ2-3	TRBD1	few	CASGLGQGIDTQYF	TGTGCTAGTGGTTTGGGACAGGGAATAGATACGCAGTATTTT
TRBV19	TRBJ1-2	-	-	CASSKEVTSLYGYTF	TGTGCCAGTAGTAAGGAGGTCACCTCCCTCTATGGCTACACCTTC
TRBV19	TRBJ1-2	-	-	CASSRAESYGYTF	TGTGCCAGTAGCAGGGCAGAAAGCTATGGCTACACCTTC
TRBV6-6	TRBJ2-7	TRBD2	-	CASSSLLAAPYEQYF	TGTGCCAGCAGCTCCCTCCTAGCGGCCCCCTACGAGCAGTACTTC
TRBV6-5	TRBJ2-7	-	-	CASSYDRSYEQYF	TGTGCCAGCAGTTATGACAGGTCCTACGAGCAGTACTTC